This entry lists 20 T cell receptor beta chains sequenced from one sample in a study of shared clonotypes between healthy human individuals. Assay: immunoSEQ multiplex PCR; the TCRdb copy retains only in-frame clones and omits some. The sample holds 550,000 to 600,000 clones, around 76% seen once. Material for sequencing was PBMCs. All receptors derive from a woman in her thirties or forties in good health. Some clones in this sample may be carry-over from other donors' samples.

V is TRBV6-6 and J is TRBJ1-3; D not resolved. The CDR3 spans 14 residues. V dropped 4 bases and J dropped 0 bases, with 7 bases sitting between them. From germline, CDR1 is MNHNY and CDR2 SVGAGI (reference sequence). The CDR3 loop reads CASSSHSSGNTIYF. As DNA, the CDR3 is TGTGCCAGCAGTTCCCACAGCTCTGGAAACACCATATATTTT.

Many counts were recorded for this clone. This chain connects TRBV11-2 to TRBJ2-5; D is undetermined. CDR3 length: 12 residues. Trimming left V 5 bases short and J 5 bases short, with 9 bases between. Germline CDR1 SGHAT, CDR2 FQNNGV. In DNA form, the CDR3 reads TGTGCCAGCAGCCTCGACGGGGAGACCCAGTACTTC. As protein: CASSLDGETQYF.

The rearrangement joins TRBV28 to TRBJ1-1; TRBD1 aligns across 7 bases. Germline-derived CDR1 and CDR2 are MDHEN and SYDVKM. CDR3 size: 13 residues. The ends lost 2 bases at V and 9 bases at J; junction bases unmatched: 6. CDR3 sequence: CASSLGGTDKAFF. The CDR3 DNA reads as TGTGCCAGCAGTTTAGGCGGGACAGATAAAGCTTTCTTT.

The gene calls are TRBV28 and TRBJ2-3, with unresolved D. The CDR3 runs to 13 residues. The V end was cut by 3 bases, the J end by 5 bases, with 9 bases between. Germline CDR1 and CDR2: MDHEN and SYDVKM. CDR3 in DNA: TGTGCCAGCAGTTTTCGATCCATAGATACGCAGTATTTT. Translated: CASSFRSIDTQYF.

This clone has a handful of counts. The chain joins TRBV7-2 to TRBJ1-2, with 9 positions matching TRBD1. This CDR3 spans 15 amino acids. The V segment lost 5 bases and the J segment 6 bases; nucleotides outside the gene matches: 10. The germline V gene has CDR1 SGHTA and CDR2 FQGNSA. The CDR3 region is CASSPGQGRIDGYTF. The CDR3 nucleotides are TGTGCCAGCAGCCCGGGACAGGGACGTATAGATGGCTACACCTTC.

In this sample, this clone turned up a few times. V usage is TRBV7-2 and J usage is TRBJ1-2, with 9 bases lining up with TRBD1. Germline CDR1 and CDR2: SGHTA and FQGNSA. The CDR3 is 16 residues long. The V and J ends lost 5 bases and 8 bases, in that order; junction bases with no gene match: 15. The CDR3 region has the DNA TGTGCCAGCAGCAATCTTCCGGGACAGGGTAGGCGCGGCTACACCTTC. Its protein product is CASSNLPGQGRRGYTF.

In regard to this clone: Other DNA variants within this sample encode the same CDR3. The chain has TRBV7-6 and TRBJ2-2; tentative D call: TRBD2 (5 bases). Germline V gene lookup returns CDR1 SGHVS and CDR2 FNYEAQ. Between the trimmed V and J ends, which lost 1 base and 5 bases, there was a span of 8 bases. The CDR3 length is 14 residues. The CDR3 DNA follows: TGTGCCAGCAGCTTAGGCCAGCGGACCGGGGAGCTGTTTTTT. This gives the protein CASSLGQRTGELFF.

In its sample, this clone was seen once. The chain joins TRBV4-1 to TRBJ2-1; a possible D gene is TRBD2 (5 bases). Between the trimmed V and J ends, which lost 4 bases and 0 bases, there was a span of 13 bases. This CDR3 has 16 residues. Per the germline V gene, CDR1 is MGHRA and CDR2 is YSYEKL. The chain's CDR3 is CASSLMDFSSYNEQFF. The DNA of the CDR3 is TGCGCCAGCAGCCTAATGGACTTTAGCTCCTACAATGAGCAGTTCTTC.

The CDR3 nucleotides read TGTGCCAGCAGCATAACAGGGACTAGCAATCAGCCCCAGCATTTT. Amino acids: CASSITGTSNQPQHF. The chain has TRBV7-2 and TRBJ1-5; D might be TRBD1 (6 bases). The CDR3 extends over 15 amino acids. Trimming shortened V by 5 bases and J by 0 bases, and 11 bases separated the two germline ends. Germline V CDR1 and CDR2: SGHTA, FQGNSA.

This clone has more than one count but fewer than ten. The rearrangement uses TRBV7-2 and TRBJ2-1; D is perhaps TRBD1 (5 bases). The V gene's germline CDR1 is SGHTA and CDR2 FQGNSA. CDR3 length: 15 amino acids. V was shortened by 2 bases and J by 8 bases, with 16 bases between the two germline ends. CDR3 coding DNA: TGTGCCAGCAGCTTATGGGGCCAGGCAAGCGATGAGCAGTTCTTC. This gives the protein CASSLWGQASDEQFF. The complete variable domain, with remaining parts taken from reference TRBV7-2 and TRBJ2-1, reads GAGVSQSPSNKVTEKGKDVELRCDPISGHTALYWYRQSLGQGLEFLIYFQGNSAPDKSGLPSDRFSAERTGGSVSTLTIQRTQQEDSAVYLCASSLWGQASDEQFFGPGTRLTVL.

This chain uses TRBV9 with TRBJ2-7; TRBD1 is a possible D gene (5 bases). Trimming removed 4 bases at V and 9 bases at J, with 20 bases between. CDR1 is SGDLS and CDR2 is YYNGEE in the germline V gene. CDR3 length: 14 amino acids. The CDR3 spells CASSLDGHGAGQYF. The CDR3 DNA sequence: TGTGCCAGCAGCCTGGACGGACATGGAGCAGGGCAGTACTTC.

The chain combines TRBV6-6 with TRBJ1-2; 7 nucleotides line up with TRBD1. This CDR3 region has 15 residues. The V segment lost 8 bases and the J segment 5 bases; nucleotides outside the gene matches: 14. The V gene's germline CDR1 is MNHNY and CDR2 SVGAGI (reference sequence). The CDR3 loop is CASCKGGQTDYGYTF. The CDR3 region has the DNA TGTGCCAGCTGTAAGGGGGGACAGACGGATTATGGCTACACCTTC.

CDR3 sequence (DNA): TGTGCCAGCAGCAAACTCCGGGACGCTAACTATGGCTACACCTTC. This gives the protein CASSKLRDANYGYTF. The J gene is TRBJ1-2, the V gene TRBV7-9; D possibly corresponds to TRBD1 (5 bases). The ends were cut back, 5 bases at V and 0 bases at J, with 13 bases in the middle. Germline lookup yields CDR1 SEHNR and CDR2 FQNEAQ (reference sequence). CDR3 length: 15 residues.

This clone has only one observation. This chain joins TRBV5-1 and TRBJ2-5, with 9 bases that match TRBD2. This CDR3 contains 16 residues. Per germline, CDR1 SGHRS and CDR2 YFSETQ. The junction had 7 bases not matched to a gene; V was cut back by 0 bases and J by 4 bases. As DNA, the CDR3 is TGCGCCAGCAGCTTGGTATGGCGGGAGGGAACAGAGACCCAGTACTTC. Translation: CASSLVWREGTETQYF.

This clone was found many times. The V and J genes are TRBV6-6 and TRBJ2-1; weak D call: TRBD2 (6 bases). Germline lookup yields CDR1 MNHNY and CDR2 SVGAGI (reference sequence). The CDR3 totals 15 residues. Trimming stripped 11 bases from V and 1 base from J, with 18 bases between. CDR3 nucleotide sequence: TGTGCCCACCGGGCGGAGGGCCGGTCCTACAATGAGCAGTTCTTC. Translation gives CAHRAEGRSYNEQFF.

J is TRBJ2-3 and V is TRBV6-1; 9 nucleotides match TRBD2. Trimming took 0 bases from V and 5 from J; bases not matched to a gene: 6. The CDR3 is made up of 16 amino acids. The germline V gene encodes CDR1 MNHNS and CDR2 SASEGT. The CDR3: CASSEAAGGPVDTQYF. In nucleotides, the CDR3 is TGTGCCAGCAGTGAAGCGGCGGGAGGGCCGGTAGATACGCAGTATTTT.

V and J are TRBV7-2 and TRBJ2-2; TRBD2 might be the D (5 bases). V lost 4 bases and J 5 bases, leaving 8 bases between the germline ends. CDR1 and CDR2 from the germline V gene are SGHTA and FQGNSA. This CDR3 has 13 residues. In DNA form, the CDR3 reads TGTGCCAGCAGCTATAGGGAGACCGGGGAGCTGTTTTTT. This sequence encodes CASSYRETGELFF.

This clone was counted only a few times. The rearrangement joins TRBV15 to TRBJ2-5; a possible D gene is TRBD2 (5 bases). The germline V gene encodes CDR1 LNHNV and CDR2 YYDKDF (reference sequence). The CDR3 has 12 residues. Trimming took off 8 bases at V and 5 bases at J, with 12 bases between the two ends. The DNA for the CDR3 is TGTGCCACCGGGAGTTCGGCGGAGACCCAGTACTTC. Its translation is CATGSSAETQYF.

This sequence joins TRBV28 and TRBJ1-4; the D is unclear. Germline-derived CDR1 and CDR2 are MDHEN and SYDVKM. This CDR3 is built from 12 residues. V dropped 3 bases and J dropped 8 bases, with 7 bases sitting between them. The CDR3 reads CASSFRWEKLFF. DNA for the CDR3: TGTGCCAGCAGTTTCCGGTGGGAAAAACTGTTTTTT.

The chain combines TRBV30 with TRBJ2-1; the match to TRBD2 covers 11 bases. Looked up from germline, CDR1 is GTSNPN and CDR2 is SVGIG (reference sequence). Trimming removed 3 bases from V and 8 bases from J; junction bases left unmatched: 18. This CDR3 has 18 residues. The CDR3 region is CAWSPTVSGRAVYHEQFF. The CDR3, as DNA: TGTGCCTGGAGCCCGACCGTTAGCGGGAGGGCCGTATACCATGAGCAGTTCTTC.